Below are 9 T cell receptor beta chains sequenced from a single sample in a study of cytomegalovirus exposure and HLA in healthy donors (dated by TCRdb to the late 2010s). Library prep was done by the immunoSEQ multiplex PCR assay. This immuneACCESS table, as held by TCRdb, lists in-frame sequences with V and J called but not all clones. Of the missing ones, under half trace to an unresolved V gene in checked studies; the others have no known cause. Within this sample are about 160,000 clones, with roughly nine tenths of them counted one time only. The ten most abundant clones make up 10% of the sample. Sample: PBMCs. Receptors were obtained from a woman aged 18-29 years in good health and CMV-seropositive.

This chain links TRBV30 with TRBJ2-5, with TRBD1 matching over 8 bases. Germline V CDR1 and CDR2: GTSNPN, SVGIG (reference sequence). This CDR3 is 13 amino acids long. V gave up 8 bases and J gave up 1 base; unmatched junction bases: 6. This CDR3 reads CATATGVQETQYF. The CDR3 nucleotides are TGTGCCACCGCGACAGGGGTCCAAGAGACCCAGTACTTC.

This rearrangement joins TRBV12-5 to TRBJ1-1; 9 bases match TRBD1. The CDR3 sequence is 15 residues long. The germline CDR1 and CDR2 sequences are LGHNT and FRNRAP. V lost 5 bases, J lost 10 bases, and 14 bases stayed unmatched. The CDR3: CASGLNTPDRGRAFF. CDR3 bases: TGTGCTAGTGGTCTAAACACACCGGACAGGGGTAGAGCTTTCTTT.

The chain joins TRBV21-1 to TRBJ2-1; the table calls TRBD2, which could not be checked here. TRBV21-1 is reported as a pseudogene. The CDR3 consists of 16 residues. DNA of the CDR3: TGTGCCAGCAGCCCCAGGGACTACCTGGACGACAATGAGCAGTTCTTC. This gives the protein CASSPRDYLDDNEQFF.

The chain joins TRBV5-6 to TRBJ2-6; 8 bases align to TRBD1. V gave up 2 bases and J gave up 1 base; unmatched junction bases: 5. CDR1 is SGHDT and CDR2 is YYEEEE in the germline V gene. This CDR3 spans 17 amino acids. The CDR3 nucleotides read TGTGCCAGCAGCTTCGGACAGGGTCGTTCTGGGGCCAACGTCCTGACTTTC. This codes for CASSFGQGRSGANVLTF.

In this sample, this clone turned up once. V and J are TRBV7-9 and TRBJ1-1; D is uncertain. Trimming shortened V by 2 bases and J by 10 bases, and 8 bases separated the two germline ends. This CDR3 contains 11 residues. Germline V gene data show CDR1 as SEHNR and CDR2 as FQNEAQ (reference sequence). The CDR3 protein is CASSLLLSAFF. The CDR3 region has the DNA TGTGCCAGCAGCTTACTCCTTTCAGCTTTCTTT.

The genes are TRBV30 and TRBJ2-1; TRBD2 aligns across 11 bases. This CDR3 contains 15 residues. The germline gives CDR1 GTSNPN, CDR2 SVGIG (reference sequence). With V trimmed by 2 bases and J by 4 bases, 4 bases remained unmatched. The CDR3 sequence is CAWSRGLAGYNEQFF. The DNA of the CDR3 is TGTGCCTGGAGTCGCGGACTAGCGGGTTACAATGAGCAGTTCTTC.

V gene TRBV5-1 combines with J gene TRBJ2-6; TRBD1 aligns across 7 bases. Germline assignment: CDR1 SGHRS and CDR2 YFSETQ. V gave up 7 bases and J gave up 3 bases; unmatched junction bases: 7. The CDR3 consists of 15 residues. CDR3: CASSLDRDGANVLTF. For the CDR3, the DNA is TGCGCCAGCTCACTAGACAGGGATGGGGCCAACGTCCTGACTTTC.

This clone is a singleton in its sample. This chain links TRBV5-1 with TRBJ2-3; possible D gene TRBD2, 5 bases. The CDR3 has 15 residues. Germline V gene sequence: CDR1 SGHRS, CDR2 YFSETQ. The V end lost 0 bases, the J end lost 0 bases, and 8 bases lay between the germline ends. CDR3 protein: CASSLDGGSTDTQYF. The CDR3 DNA reads TGCGCCAGCAGCTTGGACGGAGGCAGCACAGATACGCAGTATTTT. The full variable domain, rest sourced from reference TRBV5-1 and TRBJ2-3, is KAGVTQTPRYLIKTRGQQVTLSCSPISGHRSVSWYQQTPGQGLQFLFEYFSETQRNKGNFPGRFSGRQFSNSRSEMNVSTLELGDSALYLCASSLDGGSTDTQYFGPGTRLTVL.

This clone occurred once. The rearrangement links TRBV29-1 to TRBJ1-2; D perhaps matches TRBD1 (6 bases). The CDR3 runs to 15 residues. V lost 7 bases to trimming and J lost 0 bases, with 18 bases between them. Germline V lookup: CDR1 SQVTM, CDR2 ANQGSEA. The CDR3 DNA reads TGCAGCGCCGCCCTACAGGGCCCCACTAACTATGGCTACACCTTC. Its translation is CSAALQGPTNYGYTF.